What follows are 31 T cell receptor beta chains derived from one specimen sequenced in a study of regulatory T cells in long-lasting Graves disease (dated by TCRdb to the early 2020s). Receptors were amplified or captured by multiplex PCR. Sequencing instrument: Illumina HiSeq 4000. TCR beta libraries were built with iRepertoire HTBI primers and Arm-PCR amplification of CDR3 regions. The public reads were quality trimmed at Q25 with fastp and then assembled into clones with MiXCR by TCRdb, keeping productive beta chains. Merged by CDR3 protein, the rows form single entries marked with the most common genes and DNA. Within this sample are 300,000 to 500,000 distinct CDR3 sequences, with about a fifth of them counted one time only. 20% to 25% of the sample comes from the top ten. The time point label corresponds to: persistent/refractory GD, antithyroid drugs over 5 years with positive TRAb. For both TCR sequencing and RNA sequencing, RNA was extracted from PBMCs using TRIzol.

The sample was peripheral blood mononuclear cells (PBMCs), taken when the disease was refractory, from a patient treated with antithyroid drugs. All receptors derive from a female donor with Graves disease.

This clonotype has only one observation. The chain has TRBV5-1 and TRBJ2-5, with D maybe TRBD2 (6 bases). The closer fit of TRBJ2-1 to the DNA end suggests the J call may be wrong. CDR3 size: 15 residues. Germline-derived CDR1 and CDR2 are SGHRS and YFSETQ. CDR3 region: CASSWGGARYNEQFF. The CDR3 nucleotides read TGCGCCAGCAGCTGGGGCGGGGCTCGGTACAATGAGCAGTTCTTC.

Ten or more counts support this clonotype. The rearrangement uses TRBV15 and TRBJ2-6; the D is unclear. Between the trimmed V and J ends, which lost 2 bases and 2 bases, there was a span of 7 bases. The CDR3 loop spans 15 amino acids. The germline V gene encodes CDR1 LNHNV and CDR2 YYDKDF (reference sequence). The CDR3 DNA sequence: TGTGCCACCAGCAGACCCCATCCTGGGGCCAACGTCCTGACTTTC. This gives the protein CATSRPHPGANVLTF.

This rearrangement joins TRBV5-4 to TRBJ2-7, with 8 bases identical to TRBD2. The germline V gene encodes CDR1 SGHNT and CDR2 YYREEE (reference sequence). The CDR3 has 15 amino acids. The J segment lost 3 bases and the V segment lost 4 bases, leaving 9 bases of the junction unmatched. The CDR3, as DNA: TGTGCCAGCAGCGGGGGGGGAAGCGGGAGCTACGAGCAGTACTTC. It codes for CASSGGGSGSYEQYF.

This clonotype showed up many times. V and J are TRBV7-2 and TRBJ2-5; D gene unclear. The CDR3 is made up of 12 amino acids. V gave up 5 bases and J gave up 5 bases, with 9 bases separating them. Germline assignment: CDR1 SGHTA and CDR2 FQGNSA. CDR3 in amino acids: CASSPNLETQYF. The CDR3 DNA is TGTGCCAGCAGCCCCAATCTGGAGACCCAGTACTTC.

This clonotype was counted many times. The V gene is TRBV7-3, the J gene TRBJ2-5; maybe TRBD2 (5 bases). Trimming took 1 base from V and 5 from J, leaving 8 bases between them. The CDR3 is made up of 13 amino acids. Germline V gene data show CDR1 as SGHTA and CDR2 as FQGTGA. In DNA form, the CDR3 reads TGTGCCAGCAGCTTAAGGTCGGGGGAGACCCAGTACTTC. Its protein product is CASSLRSGETQYF.

With regard to this clonotype: This may arise from a read error, as a much more abundant clone is one base away. This chain connects TRBV11-2 to TRBJ1-4, with D unresolved. This CDR3 comprises 13 residues. From germline, CDR1 is SGHAT and CDR2 FQNNGV. The CDR3 bases are TGTACCAGCAGCTCCGATCTTAATGAAAAACTGTTTTTT. It encodes CTSSSDLNEKLFF.

The table lists this clonotype with many counts. This sequence joins TRBV12-3 or TRBV12-4 and TRBJ1-5; D is perhaps TRBD1 (5 bases). The length of the CDR3 is 16 residues. Trimming took off 6 bases at V and 0 bases at J, with 15 bases between the two ends. The CDR3 sequence: CASSLMVTDSNQPQHF. CDR3 in DNA: TGTGCCAGCAGCCTTATGGTGACAGATAGCAATCAGCCCCAGCATTTT.

The chain has TRBV28 and TRBJ2-7, with 7 positions matching TRBD2. Trimming took 5 bases from V and 2 from J; bases not matched to a gene: 9. There are 15 residues in the CDR3. The germline CDR1 and CDR2 sequences are MDHEN and SYDVKM. In nucleotides, the CDR3 is TGTGCCAGCAGTGGGGCGAGAGCGGGACCCTACGAGCAGTACTTC. This sequence encodes CASSGARAGPYEQYF.

The chain is built from TRBV18 and TRBJ2-3; D is uncertain. In germline, CDR1 is KGHSH, CDR2 LQKENI. Trimming stripped 3 bases from V and 4 bases from J, with 8 bases between. The CDR3 length is 13 residues. The CDR3 nucleotides are TGTGCCAGCTCACCTCCTTCCTCAGATACGCAGTATTTT. Translation gives CASSPPSSDTQYF.

This clonotype was observed at least ten times. V gene TRBV27 combines with J gene TRBJ2-5; no firm D call. Trimming left V 2 bases short and J 3 bases short, with 7 bases between. Germline V lookup: CDR1 MNHEY, CDR2 SMNVEV (reference sequence). The CDR3 sequence is 13 residues long. For the CDR3, the DNA is TGTGCCAGCAGTTTAGTGACAAAAGAGACCCAGTACTTC. It encodes CASSLVTKETQYF.

The gene calls are TRBV7-2 and TRBJ1-6; D unclear. The CDR3 extends over 16 amino acids. V dropped 1 base and J dropped 6 bases, with 13 bases sitting between them. The germline CDR1 and CDR2 sequences are SGHTA and FQGNSA. The CDR3 is CASSLDGGTPNSPLHF. The CDR3 nucleotides read TGTGCCAGCAGCTTAGATGGAGGCACCCCTAATTCACCCCTCCACTTT. Drawing the rest from reference TRBV7-2 and TRBJ1-6, the complete variable domain is GAGVSQSPSNKVTEKGKDVELRCDPISGHTALYWYRQSLGQGLEFLIYFQGNSAPDKSGLPSDRFSAERTGGSVSTLTIQRTQQEDSAVYLCASSLDGGTPNSPLHFGNGTRLTVT.

V gene TRBV6-9 combines with J gene TRBJ2-2; a possible D gene is TRBD1 (5 bases). Per the germline V gene, CDR1 is MNHGY and CDR2 is SVAAGI. V dropped 3 bases and J dropped 1 base, with 6 bases sitting between them. The CDR3 length is 14 residues. Here the CDR3 reads CASSYRENTGELFF. CDR3 in DNA: TGTGCCAGCAGTTACAGGGAGAACACCGGGGAGCTGTTTTTT.

The chain carries TRBV27 and TRBJ2-7, with a possible D match to TRBD1 (5 bases). Germline loops: CDR1 MNHEY, CDR2 SMNVEV (reference sequence). V gave up 1 base and J gave up 3 bases, with 16 bases separating them. The CDR3 covers 16 residues. CDR3: CASSLWVPRAFYEQYF. CDR3 nucleotide sequence: TGTGCCAGCAGTTTATGGGTCCCCAGGGCTTTCTACGAGCAGTACTTC.

This clonotype was counted at least ten times. The chain joins TRBV28 to TRBJ1-5; D is uncertain. This CDR3 spans 15 amino acids. Germline loops: CDR1 MDHEN, CDR2 SYDVKM. With 4 bases removed from V and 4 bases from J, the gap between germline ends came to 14 bases. The CDR3, as DNA: TGTGCCAGCAGTTCCCGACTGGTCCAAAATCAGCCCCAGCATTTT. Its protein product is CASSSRLVQNQPQHF.

This clonotype was picked up a small number of times. The chain couples TRBV2 to TRBJ2-1; D gene ambiguous. Trimming left V 6 bases short and J 1 base short, with 10 bases between. Per germline, CDR1 SNHLY and CDR2 FYNNEI. The CDR3 is 14 amino acids. The CDR3 bases are TGTGCCAGCAGGCAGGCTAGTTCCTACAATGAGCAGTTCTTC. Translation: CASRQASSYNEQFF.

The CDR3 nucleotides are TGTGCCAGCAGCTTGGAACCAGGTCACGAGCAGTACTTC. Encoded protein: CASSLEPGHEQYF. This chain connects TRBV5-6 to TRBJ2-7; D remains unclear. Between the trimmed V and J ends, which lost 0 bases and 5 bases, there was a span of 9 bases. CDR1 and CDR2 from the germline V gene are SGHDT and YYEEEE. CDR3 size: 13 residues. The full variable domain, its missing parts supplied by reference TRBV5-6 and TRBJ2-7, is DAGVTQSPTHLIKTRGQQVTLRCSPKSGHDTVSWYQQALGQGPQFIFQYYEEEERQRGNFPDRFSGHQFPNYSSELNVNALLLGDSALYLCASSLEPGHEQYFGPGTRLTVT.

This clonotype was seen only a few times. This rearrangement joins TRBV6-1 to TRBJ2-7, with TRBD2 matching over 10 bases. CDR3 length equals 16 residues. V gave up 5 bases and J gave up 0 bases; unmatched junction bases: 7. Per germline, CDR1 MNHNS and CDR2 SASEGT. Here the CDR3 DNA reads TGTGCCAGCAGTACCGGACTAGCGGAGATCTCCTACGAGCAGTACTTC. This encodes CASSTGLAEISYEQYF.

This clonotype occurred a few times. The rearrangement joins TRBV19 to TRBJ2-2, with 7 bases lining up with TRBD1. This CDR3 comprises 15 residues. The V gene's germline CDR1 is LNHDA and CDR2 SQIVND (reference sequence). J was trimmed by 3 bases and V by 5 bases; bases with no gene match: 6. The CDR3 protein is CASSAPGTDTGELFF. The CDR3 bases are TGTGCCAGTAGTGCCCCTGGGACAGACACCGGGGAGCTGTTTTTT.

The table lists this clonotype with many counts. V usage is TRBV28 and J usage is TRBJ2-7; 8 nucleotides line up with TRBD2. The V gene's germline CDR1 is MDHEN and CDR2 SYDVKM. The CDR3 is made up of 16 amino acids. Germline trimming cut 5 bases from V and 1 base from J; bases unmatched to any gene: 10. CDR3 DNA sequence: TGTGCCAGCAGTCCCGCCCGAACGGGAGGGTCCTACGAGCAGTACTTC. It encodes CASSPARTGGSYEQYF.

This clonotype showed up just a few times. A much larger clone is a single base away; this may be a read error. The chain joins TRBV5-8 to TRBJ1-5; D call uncertain. This CDR3 is 13 amino acids long. Trimming shortened V by 0 bases and J by 5 bases, and 6 bases separated the two germline ends. The germline gives CDR1 SGHTS, CDR2 YDEGEE. The CDR3 spells CASSLGMDQPQHF. Written as DNA, the CDR3 is TGTGCCAGCAGCTTGGGTATGGATCAGCCCCAGCATTTT.

The chain uses TRBV4-2 and TRBJ2-7, with 7 positions matching TRBD2. The CDR3 totals 15 residues. Germline assignment: CDR1 LGHNA and CDR2 YNFKEQ. With 1 base clipped from V and 0 bases from J, the junction kept 3 bases outside the gene matches. The CDR3 loop is CASSQGGGTSYEQYF. The CDR3 DNA reads as TGTGCCAGCAGCCAAGGGGGGGGGACCTCCTACGAGCAGTACTTC.

The chain has TRBV7-2 and TRBJ2-7; 10 bases map to TRBD2. This CDR3 is 13 amino acids long. Germline trimming cut 10 bases from V and 4 bases from J; bases unmatched to any gene: 7. In germline, CDR1 is SGHTA, CDR2 FQGNSA. The CDR3 here is CATNSAGGYEQYF. CDR3 nucleotides: TGTGCCACCAACTCAGCGGGGGGGTACGAGCAGTACTTC.

V gene TRBV27 combines with J gene TRBJ2-1, with D unresolved. Germline V lookup: CDR1 MNHEY, CDR2 SMNVEV (reference sequence). V was cut by 4 bases and J by 0 bases, with 22 bases left in between. The CDR3 runs 19 residues. The CDR3 DNA reads as TGTGCCAGCAGTTCGCACCGCCCCGACAAACTTAGCTCCTACAATGAGCAGTTCTTC. Translated: CASSSHRPDKLSSYNEQFF.

The chain links TRBV27 to TRBJ2-7; TRBD2 agrees at 10 bases. Per the germline V gene, CDR1 is MNHEY and CDR2 is SMNVEV (reference sequence). The CDR3 covers 15 residues. The trim removed 4 bases at V and 6 bases at J, leaving 9 bases unmatched. CDR3 DNA sequence: TGTGCCAGCAGTTCTAGCGGGAGAGGGTTCGGCGAGCAGTACTTC. Amino acids: CASSSSGRGFGEQYF.

This clonotype was picked up a small number of times. The CDR3 is CASSPRINYGYTF. DNA for the CDR3: TGTGCCAGTAGTCCTCGGATTAACTATGGCTACACCTTC. The J gene is TRBJ1-2, the V gene TRBV19; D is uncertain. Per germline, CDR1 LNHDA and CDR2 SQIVND (reference sequence). V lost 5 bases to trimming and J lost 1 base, with 8 bases between them. This CDR3 has 13 residues.

The genes are TRBV28 and TRBJ2-7; D may be TRBD1 or TRBD2 (6 bases each). The CDR3 spans 14 residues. Germline CDR1 and CDR2: MDHEN and SYDVKM. V shed 7 bases and J shed 3 bases, with 16 bases lying between them. CDR3 residues: CASIKEGTFYEQYF. The CDR3 nucleotides read TGTGCCAGCATAAAGGAGGGGACATTCTACGAGCAGTACTTC. Complete variable domain (other parts from reference TRBV28 and TRBJ2-7): DVKVTQSSRYLVKRTGEKVFLECVQDMDHENMFWYRQDPGLGLRLIYFSYDVKMKEKGDIPEGYSVSREKKERFSLILESASTNQTSMYLCASIKEGTFYEQYFGPGTRLTVT.

This clonotype has a count of ten or more. V usage is TRBV2 and J usage is TRBJ2-7; D remains unclear. Germline V gives CDR1 SNHLY, CDR2 FYNNEI. V was pared by 1 base and J by 3 bases, with 10 bases between. CDR3 length: 14 residues. The CDR3 loop is CASSEGGLFYEQYF. In DNA, the CDR3 is TGTGCCAGCAGTGAAGGGGGATTGTTCTACGAGCAGTACTTC.

This clonotype was seen many times. The V and J genes are TRBV29-1 and TRBJ2-7; D may be TRBD1 (5 bases). The length of the CDR3 is 12 residues. Germline-derived CDR1 and CDR2 are SQVTM and ANQGSEA. Trimming took 4 bases from V and 2 from J, leaving 9 bases between them. CDR3 amino acids: CSVGQGTYEQYF. The CDR3 DNA follows: TGCAGCGTTGGGCAGGGAACCTACGAGCAGTACTTC.

This clonotype appeared many times. The rearrangement uses TRBV12-3 or TRBV12-4 and TRBJ1-1; a possible D gene is TRBD1 (5 bases). The ends were cut back, 5 bases at V and 3 bases at J, with 13 bases in the middle. CDR3 size: 14 residues. As DNA, the CDR3 is TGTGCCAGCAGTCGGGACCCTAGGTACACTGAAGCTTTCTTT. Translating gives CASSRDPRYTEAFF.

To note about this clonotype: A much larger clonotype is one base distant, so this may be a read error. The V and J genes are TRBV30 and TRBJ2-4; D unresolved. The CDR3 sequence is 15 residues long. Per the germline V gene, CDR1 is GTSNPN and CDR2 is SVGIG (reference sequence). CDR3 in amino acids: CAWSPLGGAKTIQYF. DNA of the CDR3: TGTGCCTGGTCTCCGTTGGGTGGAGCCAAAACCATTCAGTACTTC.

V gene TRBV6-1 combines with J gene TRBJ2-2; TRBD2 might be the D (6 bases). The CDR3 runs 15 residues. Germline loops: CDR1 MNHNS, CDR2 SASEGT. Trimming left V 7 bases short and J 5 bases short, with 17 bases between. This CDR3 reads CASKINGGITGELFF. CDR3 nucleotide sequence: TGTGCCAGCAAAATCAACGGCGGGATTACCGGGGAGCTGTTTTTT.